This passage covers 4 T cell receptor beta chains from one sample sequenced in a study of blood T cell repertoires in COVID-19 (dated by TCRdb to 2020 to 2022). Library preparation employed the immunoSEQ multiplex PCR assay. Imported from immuneACCESS, the table was reduced by TCRdb to in-frame sequences with V and J called. These copies leave out some clones; in studies compared against another copy, an unresolved V gene accounts for under half, and the cause of the remainder is not known. Across this sample there are a few hundred thousand clones, with about 80% seen only once. The ten largest clones add up to more than 2.5% of the sample. The specimen sequenced was peripheral blood. The receptors come from a woman in her twenties or thirties who had recovered from COVID-19.

The chain uses TRBV10-3 and TRBJ2-5; 11 positions agree with TRBD2. The CDR3 length is 18 residues. Germline V gene data show CDR1 as ENHRY and CDR2 as SYGVKD. The V segment lost 10 bases and the J segment 5 bases; nucleotides outside the gene matches: 21. CDR3 amino acids: CATKGERLTSGILETQYF. The CDR3 region has the DNA TGTGCCACCAAGGGAGAGAGATTGACTAGCGGGATTCTGGAGACCCAGTACTTC.

V and J are TRBV7-3 and TRBJ2-2; perhaps TRBD1 as D (5 bases). The length of the CDR3 is 13 residues. Looked up from germline, CDR1 is SGHTA and CDR2 is FQGTGA. The V end was cut by 2 bases, the J end by 5 bases, with 6 bases between. In nucleotides, the CDR3 is TGTGCCAGCAGCTTATCAGGGACCGGGGAGCTGTTTTTT. It specifies CASSLSGTGELFF.

The genes are TRBV6-6 and TRBJ2-1; 8 bases match TRBD2. From germline, CDR1 is MNHNY and CDR2 SVGAGI (reference sequence). The CDR3 spans 11 residues. Trimming took 10 bases from V and 10 from J; bases not matched to a gene: 6. In nucleotides, the CDR3 is TGTGCCACCACTCCGGGGGGGGAGCAGTTCTTC. Amino acids: CATTPGGEQFF.

Only a few counts were recorded for this clone. This chain uses TRBV5-1 with TRBJ1-4; 7 bases match TRBD1. V lost 4 bases to trimming and J lost 9 bases; unmatched junction nucleotides: 15. CDR3 length equals 16 residues. Germline V gene data show CDR1 as SGHRS and CDR2 as YFSETQ. As DNA, the CDR3 is TGCGCCAGCAGCCCCATCTCCGGGACAGATATGAAAAAACTGTTTTTT. Amino acid sequence: CASSPISGTDMKKLFF.